The table lists the clone carrying this T cell receptor (beta chain) with a few counts. The antigen is unknown. The PCR contained 60 Vbeta and 13 Jbeta primers. Sequencing was performed with immunoSEQ multiplex PCR; in TCRdb, only in-frame clones are kept and a portion is missing. The sample lists tens of thousands of clones, roughly 9.1% occurring once. This sample was included in a study of cytomegalovirus exposure and HLA in healthy donors. Study-wide context: Samples from HLA-typed donors yielded about 86 million unique TCRs in an early data release.

The study, taken as a whole, reports: Later analysis reportedly placed an Asian-associated ancestry cluster below the approximately 700-donor mean in N-insertions. Researchers counted around 180 TCR beta chains as cytomegalovirus-associated.

With V trimmed by 5 bases and J by 7 bases, 9 bases remained unmatched. Per the germline V gene, CDR1 is MNHEY and CDR2 is SMNVEV (reference sequence). This CDR3 is 15 amino acids long. Material: PBMCs. V is TRBV27 and J is TRBJ2-5, with 11 bases lining up with TRBD2. The TCR originated in a man aged 60 to 69 in good health and CMV-seropositive. As DNA, the CDR3 is TGTGCCAGCAGTCCGTTAGCGGGAGGGCGGGGGACCCAGTACTTC. Translation: CASSPLAGGRGTQYF.